Presented here are 2 T cell receptor beta chains from one specimen sequenced in a study of tissue T cells after allogeneic stem cell transplantation (dated by TCRdb to 2021 to 2024). Interpreted using the paper, the time point label stands for: recipient (host-origin) PBMCs collected before allo-HCT. Library prep was done by the immunoSEQ multiplex PCR assay. This immuneACCESS table, as held by TCRdb, lists in-frame sequences with V and J called but not all clones. Of the missing ones, under half trace to an unresolved V gene in checked studies; the others have no known cause. A total of approximately 30,000 clones appear in this sample, about 85% of them only once. The ten largest clones add up to 3% to 4% of the sample. This specimen consisted of blood, obtained before transplantation. The receptors were gathered from a woman aged 18-55 years who later had graft-versus-host disease after an allogeneic stem cell transplant.

This chain links TRBV12-2 with TRBJ2-1. TRBV12-2 is shown as a pseudogene. This CDR3 is built from 12 residues. CDR3 nucleotide sequence: TGTGCAAGTCGCTGGGACTACAATGAGCAGTTCTTC. This encodes CASRWDYNEQFF.

This clone is judged medium-sized. V usage is TRBV28 and J usage is TRBJ1-5; tentative D call: TRBD1 (5 bases). This CDR3 comprises 18 residues. Germline CDR1 reads MDHEN; CDR2 reads SYDVKM. V lost 3 bases and J 4 bases, leaving 22 bases between the germline ends. The CDR3 is CASSFKVQPGTLNQPQHF. The CDR3 region has the DNA TGTGCCAGCAGTTTCAAAGTGCAGCCCGGGACGTTGAATCAGCCCCAGCATTTT.